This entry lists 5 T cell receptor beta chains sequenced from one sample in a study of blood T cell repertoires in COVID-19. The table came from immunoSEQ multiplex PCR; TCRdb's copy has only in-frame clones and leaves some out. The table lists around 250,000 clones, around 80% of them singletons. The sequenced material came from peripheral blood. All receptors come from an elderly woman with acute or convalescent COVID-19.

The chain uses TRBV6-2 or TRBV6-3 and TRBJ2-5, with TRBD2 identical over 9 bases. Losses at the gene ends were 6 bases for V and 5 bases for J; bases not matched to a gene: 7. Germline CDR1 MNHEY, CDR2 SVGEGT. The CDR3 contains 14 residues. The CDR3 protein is CASSLIAGAETQYF. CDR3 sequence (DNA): TGTGCCAGCAGCCTAATAGCGGGAGCGGAGACCCAGTACTTC.

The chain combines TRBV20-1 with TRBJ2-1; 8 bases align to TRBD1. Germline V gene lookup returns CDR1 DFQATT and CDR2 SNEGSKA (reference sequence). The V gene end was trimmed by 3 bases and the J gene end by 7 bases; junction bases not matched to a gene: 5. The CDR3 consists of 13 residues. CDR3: CSASQGARNEQFF. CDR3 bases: TGCAGTGCTAGTCAGGGGGCGAGAAATGAGCAGTTCTTC.

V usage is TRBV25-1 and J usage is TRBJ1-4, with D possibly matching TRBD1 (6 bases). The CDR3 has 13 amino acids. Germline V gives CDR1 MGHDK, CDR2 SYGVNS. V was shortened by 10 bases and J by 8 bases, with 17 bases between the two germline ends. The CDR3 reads CATSGHRPEKLFF. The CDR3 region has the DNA TGTGCCACCTCGGGACACCGACCCGAAAAACTGTTTTTT.

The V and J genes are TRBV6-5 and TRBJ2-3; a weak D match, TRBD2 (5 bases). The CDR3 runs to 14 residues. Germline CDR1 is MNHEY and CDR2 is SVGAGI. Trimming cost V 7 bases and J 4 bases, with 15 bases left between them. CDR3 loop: CASTTSRRADTQYF. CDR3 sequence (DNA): TGTGCCAGCACTACCTCCCGGCGGGCAGATACGCAGTATTTT.

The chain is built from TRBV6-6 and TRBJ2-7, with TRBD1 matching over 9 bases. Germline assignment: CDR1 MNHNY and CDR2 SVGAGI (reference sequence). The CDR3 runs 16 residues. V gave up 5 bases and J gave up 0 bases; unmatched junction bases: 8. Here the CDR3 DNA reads TGTGCCAGCAGTCGAACAGGGGGCCCTAGCTCCTACGAGCAGTACTTC. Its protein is CASSRTGGPSSYEQYF.